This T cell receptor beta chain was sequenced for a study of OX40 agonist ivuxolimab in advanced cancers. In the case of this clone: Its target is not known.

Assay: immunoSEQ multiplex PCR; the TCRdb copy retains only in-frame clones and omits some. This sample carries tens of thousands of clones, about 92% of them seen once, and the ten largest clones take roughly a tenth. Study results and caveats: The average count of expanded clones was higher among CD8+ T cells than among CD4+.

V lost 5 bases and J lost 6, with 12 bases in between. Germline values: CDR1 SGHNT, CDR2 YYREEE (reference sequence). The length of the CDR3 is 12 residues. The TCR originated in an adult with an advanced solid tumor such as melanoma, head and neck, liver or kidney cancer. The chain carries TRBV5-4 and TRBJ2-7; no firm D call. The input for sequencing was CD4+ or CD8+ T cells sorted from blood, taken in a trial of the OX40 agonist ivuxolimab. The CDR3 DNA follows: TGTGCCAGCAGGTCTGAATTGGGCGAGCAGTACTTC. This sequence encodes CASRSELGEQYF. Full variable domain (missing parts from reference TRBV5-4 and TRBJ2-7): ETGVTQSPTHLIKTRGQQVTLRCSSQSGHNTVSWYQQALGQGPQFIFQYYREEENGRGNFPPRFSGLQFPNYSSELNVNALELDDSALYLCASRSELGEQYFGPGTRLTVT.